The following is a T cell receptor beta chain sequence with its context. Its antigen is not known. TCRbeta libraries were built with three rounds of nested PCR, modified from ARM-PCR. TCRdb ran MiXCR on the multiplex PCR reads and lists one entry per CDR3 protein. The sample has 100,000 or so distinct CDR3 sequences, around three quarters seen once. The data were obtained in a study of tumor and adjacent non-tumor tissue in lung cancer. Study-level points and caveats: Higher tumor TCR diversity was associated with shorter survival. Significantly higher TCR diversity was found in tumor than normal lung.

With 5 bases removed from V and 2 bases from J, the gap between germline ends came to 12 bases. The CDR3 runs to 15 residues. Germline lookup yields CDR1 KGHSH and CDR2 LQKENI. RNA was extracted from bulk tissue without any cell sorting. Distant lung tissue was collected more than 3 cm away from the tumor edge. The chain joins TRBV18 to TRBJ1-4; tentatively, D is TRBD1 (5 bases). The receptor comes from a man in his 60s with small cell lung cancer. The sample comprised distant non-tumor lung tissue. CDR3 in DNA: TGTGCCAGCTCAGCACGAGGGGCGACTAATGAAAAACTGTTTTTT. As protein: CASSARGATNEKLFF.